These 5 T cell receptor beta chains were all obtained from the same sample, sequenced in a study of cytomegalovirus exposure and HLA in healthy donors. PCR amplification relied on 60 Vbeta primers (plus 13 Jbeta primers). Clones were read by immunoSEQ multiplex PCR, and TCRdb kept only the in-frame ones, dropping some. Of approximately 160,000 clones in the sample, about 75% are singletons; the top ten hold about 4.9%. Sequencing input: PBMCs. The receptors were sampled from a male donor in good health and CMV-seronegative.

J is TRBJ2-7 and V is TRBV14; a weak D match, TRBD2 (5 bases). Per the germline V gene, CDR1 is SGHDN and CDR2 is FVKESK. Trimming removed 2 bases from V and 0 bases from J, with 20 bases in between. The CDR3 consists of 18 residues. The CDR3 sequence: CASSQWAGTPPSSYEQYF. Here the CDR3 DNA reads TGTGCCAGCAGCCAATGGGCGGGTACACCACCGAGCTCCTACGAGCAGTACTTC.

In this sample, this clone turned up a few times. This chain uses TRBV14 with TRBJ2-7; 10 nucleotides match TRBD1. Unmatched junction bases numbered 6, after V lost 1 base and J lost 3 bases. CDR1 and CDR2 (germline): SGHDN, FVKESK. This CDR3 is 16 amino acids long. Written as DNA, the CDR3 is TGTGCCAGCAGCCAAGGACCCGGGACAGGGGTCTACGAGCAGTACTTC. This sequence encodes CASSQGPGTGVYEQYF.

The chain is built from TRBV23-1 and TRBJ2-5; 11 bases agree with TRBD1. TRBV23-1 is an ORF; its function is uncertain. The CDR3 sequence is 18 residues long. V lost 5 bases to trimming and J lost 2 bases; unmatched junction nucleotides: 13. As DNA, the CDR3 is TGCGCCAGCAGTTATATATCCGGGACAGGGGGAGGTCAAGAGACCCAGTACTTC. It yields the protein CASSYISGTGGGQETQYF.

The chain is built from TRBV2 and TRBJ1-1; D ambiguous. This CDR3 contains 11 residues. Trimming took off 5 bases at V and 6 bases at J, with 7 bases between the two ends. Germline V gene lookup returns CDR1 SNHLY and CDR2 FYNNEI. CDR3 sequence reads: CASSSYSEAFF. CDR3 DNA sequence: TGTGCCAGCAGTTCTTACTCTGAAGCTTTCTTT.

V gene TRBV19 combines with J gene TRBJ1-5; D is possibly TRBD1 (5 bases). Germline CDR1 and CDR2: LNHDA and SQIVND (reference sequence). With 9 bases removed from V and 0 bases from J, the gap between germline ends came to 15 bases. This CDR3 is 15 amino acids long. DNA of the CDR3: TGTGCCAGCGTCAGGGAAGGCAATAGCAATCAGCCCCAGCATTTT. Translated, it gives CASVREGNSNQPQHF.